One sample yielded the 16 T cell receptor beta chains listed below, sequenced in a study of response to subunit inactivated influenza vaccine. In TCRdb, the RT-PCR reads were re-called with MiXCR into one record per CDR3 protein. The sample shows about 780,000 distinct CDR3 sequences, less than 20% of them seen only once. This material consisted of PBMCs from blood, taken less than 6 days after vaccination. Receptor source: a man in his forties or fifties who received an inactivated influenza vaccine.

This clonotype was seen only once. J is TRBJ2-1 and V is TRBV7-6; 10 bases align to TRBD1. The CDR3 runs to 15 residues. CDR1 and CDR2 from the germline V gene are SGHVS and FNYEAQ. After removal of 3 bases from V and 10 bases from J, the junction contained 9 bases not matched to a gene. CDR3 protein: CASSFGDRGRNEQFF. DNA of the CDR3: TGTGCCAGCAGCTTCGGGGACAGGGGTAGAAACGAGCAGTTCTTC.

The chain carries TRBV5-5 and TRBJ2-2, with 10 positions matching TRBD1. V lost 0 bases and J lost 7; bases outside the gene matches: 3. The CDR3 loop spans 15 amino acids. In germline, CDR1 is SGHKS, CDR2 YYEKEE (reference sequence). The CDR3 DNA reads TGTGCCAGCAGCTTGGGACAGGGGGCAGGCGGGGAGCTGTTTTTT. This codes for CASSLGQGAGGELFF.

V gene TRBV20-1 combines with J gene TRBJ2-3, with D tentatively TRBD2 (6 bases). CDR1 DFQATT and CDR2 SNEGSKA come from the germline V gene (reference sequence). This CDR3 spans 14 amino acids. CDR3 DNA sequence: TGCAGCGGACTACGACGAAACCCCACAGATACGCAGTATTTT. This sequence encodes CSGLRRNPTDTQYF.

The chain combines TRBV12-3 or TRBV12-4 with TRBJ2-7, with D unresolved. Trimming left V 1 base short and J 2 bases short, with 9 bases between. The CDR3 covers 14 residues. The CDR3 is CASSLGYHPYEQYF. In DNA form, the CDR3 reads TGTGCCAGCAGTTTAGGCTACCACCCCTACGAGCAGTACTTC.

This chain connects TRBV27 to TRBJ1-2; D is uncertain. The V and J ends lost 4 bases and 8 bases respectively, with 14 bases between them. The length of the CDR3 is 13 residues. Looked up from germline, CDR1 is MNHEY and CDR2 is SMNVEV (reference sequence). The CDR3 loop is CASSSARWRGYTF. CDR3 nucleotide sequence: TGTGCCAGCAGTTCCGCACGGTGGAGGGGCTACACCTTC.

This chain uses TRBV7-8 with TRBJ1-1; 9 nucleotides agree with TRBD1. CDR1 and CDR2 (germline): SGHVS, FQNEAQ. This CDR3 spans 15 amino acids. V dropped 1 base and J dropped 6; count of bases not matched to a gene: 6. This CDR3 is CASSLDRDREAEAFF. CDR3 DNA: TGTGCCAGCAGCTTAGACCGGGACAGGGAGGCTGAAGCTTTCTTT. Full variable domain (rest looked up from reference TRBV7-8 and TRBJ1-1): GAGVSQSPRYKVAKRGQDVALRCDPISGHVSLFWYQQALGQGPEFLTYFQNEAQLDKSGLPSDRFFAERPEGSVSTLKIQRTQQEDSAVYLCASSLDRDREAEAFFGQGTRLTVV.

This clonotype was seen many times. For the CDR3, the DNA is TGTGCCAGCAGTTCTGCCGGACAGGGGAATGGCTACACCTTC. Its protein is CASSSAGQGNGYTF. J is TRBJ1-2 and V is TRBV12-3 or TRBV12-4, with 9 bases fitting TRBD1. The CDR3 length is 14 residues. V lost 4 bases and J lost 6; bases outside the gene matches: 6.

In regard to this clonotype: One junction end does not reproduce the germline sequence, and a read error may be involved. The chain combines TRBV29-1 with TRBJ2-3; D unclear. Looked up from germline, CDR1 is SQVTM and CDR2 is ANQGSEA. This CDR3 contains 13 residues. The CDR3 DNA sequence: TGCAGCGTCCCCCAAGCCGGCACAGATACGCGGTATTTT. This encodes CSVPQAGTDTRYF.

The chain uses TRBV6-4 and TRBJ2-2, with 7 bases fitting TRBD1. This CDR3 has 14 amino acids. Germline-derived CDR1 and CDR2 are MRHNA and SNTAGT. V lost 10 bases to trimming and J lost 1 base; unmatched junction nucleotides: 6. CDR3 amino acids: CATPGTVNTGELFF. The CDR3 DNA is TGTGCCACCCCCGGGACAGTGAACACCGGGGAGCTGTTTTTT.

J is TRBJ2-3 and V is TRBV18; D ambiguous. Trimming took off 3 bases at V and 3 bases at J, with 10 bases between the two ends. The CDR3 runs 14 residues. Germline assignment: CDR1 KGHSH and CDR2 LQKENI. CDR3 DNA sequence: TGTGCCAGCTCACCCCAGTCCCGGACAGATACGCAGTATTTT. Protein: CASSPQSRTDTQYF. Full variable domain (remainder filled in from reference TRBV18 and TRBJ2-3): NAGVMQNPRHLVRRRGQEARLRCSPMKGHSHVYWYRQLPEEGLKFMVYLQKENIIDESGMPKERFSAEFPKEGPSILRIQQVVRGDSAAYFCASSPQSRTDTQYFGPGTRLTVL.

This clonotype was counted between two and nine times. The chain employs TRBV12-3 or TRBV12-4 and TRBJ1-3; D gene uncertain. V was cut by 6 bases and J by 2 bases, with 20 bases left in between. The CDR3 spans 17 residues. The CDR3 sequence: CASRLAGSPFTGNTIYF. DNA for the CDR3: TGTGCCAGCAGACTCGCGGGGTCCCCTTTCACTGGAAACACCATATATTTT.

The chain uses TRBV20-1 and TRBJ2-5, with 8 bases that match TRBD2. V gave up 0 bases and J gave up 1 base; unmatched junction bases: 7. CDR3 length equals 16 residues. The germline gives CDR1 DFQATT, CDR2 SNEGSKA (reference sequence). The CDR3 DNA is TGCAGTGCTAGAGATTTAGCGGGACTCCCCCAAGAGACCCAGTACTTC. Translation gives CSARDLAGLPQETQYF.

The rearrangement uses TRBV6-1 and TRBJ2-7, with TRBD1 identical over 7 bases. This CDR3 is built from 12 residues. CDR1 is MNHNS and CDR2 is SASEGT in the germline V gene. In DNA, the CDR3 is TGTGCGACCAGGGGGACCTCCTACGAGCAGTACTTC. Amino acid sequence: CATRGTSYEQYF.

This rearrangement joins TRBV7-2 to TRBJ1-2; D is undetermined. This CDR3 contains 14 residues. Germline V gene lookup returns CDR1 SGHTA and CDR2 FQGNSA. V lost 1 base to trimming and J lost 4 bases, with 10 bases between them. CDR3 coding DNA: TGTGCCAGCAGCTTAGGAATGCGCGGCTATGGCTACACCTTC. Protein: CASSLGMRGYGYTF. The whole variable domain, filled in from reference TRBV7-2 and TRBJ1-2, reads GAGVSQSPSNKVTEKGKDVELRCDPISGHTALYWYRQSLGQGLEFLIYFQGNSAPDKSGLPSDRFSAERTGGSVSTLTIQRTQQEDSAVYLCASSLGMRGYGYTFGSGTRLTVV.

This clonotype appeared a few times. CDR3 protein: CASSSGSGRAYNEQFF. The CDR3 DNA reads as TGTGCCAGCAGTTCGGGGAGCGGGAGGGCCTACAATGAGCAGTTCTTC. The rearrangement uses TRBV28 and TRBJ2-1, with TRBD2 matching 10 bases. Trimming cost V 4 bases and J 2 bases; bases outside gene matches: 5. The CDR3 has 16 residues. CDR1 is MDHEN and CDR2 is SYDVKM in the germline V gene.

The genes are TRBV20-1 and TRBJ1-5; TRBD1 is a possible D gene (5 bases). CDR1 is DFQATT, CDR2 SNEGSKA, per germline (reference sequence). The CDR3 is 18 residues long. V lost 0 bases to trimming and J lost 0 bases, with 18 bases between them. The CDR3 DNA sequence: TGCAGTGCTAGAGATCTACAGGTCTTGTGTTATAGCAATCAGCCCCAGCATTTT. As protein: CSARDLQVLCYSNQPQHF.